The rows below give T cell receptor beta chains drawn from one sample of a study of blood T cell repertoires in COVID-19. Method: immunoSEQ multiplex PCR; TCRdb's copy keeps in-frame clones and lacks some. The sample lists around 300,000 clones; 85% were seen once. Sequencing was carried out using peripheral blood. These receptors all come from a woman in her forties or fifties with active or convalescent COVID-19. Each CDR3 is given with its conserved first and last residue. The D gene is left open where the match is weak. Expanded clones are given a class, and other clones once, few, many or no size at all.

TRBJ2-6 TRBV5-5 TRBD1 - CASSFGQGAYGANVLTF TGTGCCAGCAGCTTCGGCCAGGGGGCATATGGGGCCAACGTCCTGACTTTC
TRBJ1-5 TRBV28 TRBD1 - CVVTGVDQPQHF TGTGTTGTAACAGGGGTGGATCAGCCCCAGCATTTT
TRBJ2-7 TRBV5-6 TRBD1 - CASSLAGTGGEQYF TGTGCCAGCAGCTTGGCCGGGACAGGGGGCGAGCAGTACTTC
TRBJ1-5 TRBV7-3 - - CASSLSRDQPQHF TGTGCCAGCAGCTTAAGCAGGGATCAGCCCCAGCATTTT
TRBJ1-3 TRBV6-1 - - CASSDGGFSGNTIYF TGTGCCAGCAGTGATGGGGGGTTCTCTGGAAACACCATATATTTT
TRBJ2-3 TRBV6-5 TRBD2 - CASRGSKGLAEYF TGTGCCAGCAGGGGCAGTAAGGGACTAGCGGAGTATTTT
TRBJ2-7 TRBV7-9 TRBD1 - CASSPTGRNYEQYF TGTGCCAGCAGTCCGACAGGGCGGAACTACGAGCAGTACTTC
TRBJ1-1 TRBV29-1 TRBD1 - CSVTGTGGMNTEAFF TGCAGCGTTACCGGGACAGGGGGAATGAACACTGAAGCTTTCTTT
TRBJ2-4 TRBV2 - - CASKVSRGTNIQYF TGTGCCAGCAAGGTCTCCCGGGGAACCAACATTCAGTACTTC
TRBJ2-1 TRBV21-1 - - CASSKGWEQGGNEQFF TGTGCCAGCAGCAAAGGGTGGGAACAGGGGGGGAATGAGCAGTTCTTC
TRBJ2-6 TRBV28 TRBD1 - CASRDRPSGANVLTF TGTGCCAGTCGGGACAGGCCCTCCGGGGCCAACGTCCTGACTTTC
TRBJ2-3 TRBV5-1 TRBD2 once CASSLNLAGQSTDTQYF TGCGCCAGCAGCTTGAATCTAGCGGGGCAAAGCACAGATACGCAGTATTTT